Presented here are 10 T cell receptor beta chains from one specimen sequenced in a study of regulatory T cells in long-lasting Graves disease. Relying on iRepertoire HTBI primers and Arm-PCR of CDR3 regions, the team built TCR beta libraries. TCRdb passed the multiplex PCR reads through MiXCR, listing each CDR3 protein once. Of 250,000 or so distinct CDR3 sequences listed, about 19% are singletons. The time point is: newly diagnosed GD, antithyroid drugs for less than 3 months. Generation of the TCR library employed RNA extracted from PBMCs. This specimen was peripheral blood mononuclear cells (PBMCs), taken at new diagnosis, from a patient treated with antithyroid drugs. All receptors come from a female donor with Graves disease.

This clonotype has more than one count but fewer than ten. The V call is TRBV6-5, the J call TRBJ1-5, with D perhaps matching TRBD1 (6 bases). From germline, CDR1 is MNHEY and CDR2 SVGAGI. The CDR3 contains 15 residues. The germline V and J ends were trimmed by 4 bases and 5 bases, with 15 bases remaining between them. In DNA, the CDR3 is TGTGCCAGCAGTTCCGTACAGGGATGGGATCAGCCCCAGCATTTT. It translates to CASSSVQGWDQPQHF.

This clonotype appeared many times. The genes are TRBV7-2 and TRBJ2-3; D gene unclear. The V gene lost 3 bases and the J gene lost 2 bases, with 6 bases spanning the gap. Germline CDR1 reads SGHTA; CDR2 reads FQGNSA. This CDR3 region has 13 residues. The CDR3 spells CASSFFLTDTQYF. The CDR3 bases are TGTGCCAGCAGCTTCTTCCTCACAGATACGCAGTATTTT.

This clonotype was detected ten times or more. This chain joins TRBV11-1 and TRBJ1-2; D call uncertain. This CDR3 contains 14 residues. V shed 5 bases and J shed 2 bases, with 12 bases lying between them. Germline V gives CDR1 SGHAT, CDR2 FQDESV (reference sequence). The DNA of the CDR3 is TGTGCCAGCAGCCTGCAAGCCGTAAACTATGGCTACACCTTC. Amino acid sequence: CASSLQAVNYGYTF.

This clonotype was observed at least ten times. V gene TRBV3-1 combines with J gene TRBJ1-1; D gene unclear. The germline V gene has CDR1 LGHDT and CDR2 YNNKEL (reference sequence). The CDR3 sequence is 14 residues long. Trimming left V 3 bases short and J 1 base short, with 9 bases between. The CDR3 DNA sequence: TGTGCCAGCAGCCAGGCTAGACAGAACACTGAAGCTTTCTTT. Protein: CASSQARQNTEAFF.

This clonotype came up many times. The chain employs TRBV2 and TRBJ2-1; 14 positions agree with TRBD2. Germline CDR1 reads SNHLY; CDR2 reads FYNNEI. CDR3 length: 18 residues. The ends lost 4 bases at V and 3 bases at J; junction bases unmatched: 8. CDR3 nucleotides: TGTGCCAGCAGTGGGACTAGCGGGGGGCCTTCTATCTACAATGAGCAGTTCTTC. It codes for CASSGTSGGPSIYNEQFF. The full variable domain, with the rest looked up from reference TRBV2 and TRBJ2-1, is EPEVTQTPSHQVTQMGQEVILRCVPISNHLYFYWYRQILGQKVEFLVSFYNNEISEKSEIFDDQFSVERPDGSNFTLKIRSTKLEDSAMYFCASSGTSGGPSIYNEQFFGPGTRLTVL.

This clonotype was seen once. The chain couples TRBV7-2 to TRBJ2-1, with TRBD1 matching over 11 bases. The CDR3 totals 16 residues. The V segment lost 1 base and the J segment 5 bases; nucleotides outside the gene matches: 4. Germline values: CDR1 SGHTA, CDR2 FQGNSA. Here the CDR3 DNA reads TGTGCCAGCAGCTTAGGGACAGGGGGCGTGAACAATGAGCAGTTCTTC. This translates into CASSLGTGGVNNEQFF.

This chain uses TRBV12-3 or TRBV12-4 with TRBJ2-1; 9 bases line up with TRBD1. The length of the CDR3 is 14 residues. The J segment lost 6 bases and the V segment lost 7 bases, leaving 7 bases of the junction unmatched. The CDR3 DNA sequence: TGTGCCAGCACCCCACAGGGGGCGCGCAATGAGCAGTTCTTC. Translation: CASTPQGARNEQFF.

Ten or more counts support this clonotype. This rearrangement joins TRBV12-3 or TRBV12-4 to TRBJ1-4, with D tentatively TRBD1 (6 bases). CDR3 length: 13 amino acids. Trimming removed 7 bases from V and 8 bases from J, with 14 bases in between. CDR3: CASMFGGVEKLFF. DNA for the CDR3: TGTGCCAGCATGTTTGGGGGCGTCGAAAAACTGTTTTTT.

In its sample, this clonotype was seen many times. This sequence joins TRBV18 and TRBJ1-1, with 8 positions matching TRBD1. V lost 6 bases and J lost 4; bases outside the gene matches: 13. The CDR3 has 16 residues. The germline V gene encodes CDR1 KGHSH and CDR2 LQKENI. For the CDR3, the DNA is TGTGCCAGCTCGTCCCGGGACAGGACAGGCGCCACTGAAGCTTTCTTT. This sequence encodes CASSSRDRTGATEAFF.

This clonotype was seen only a few times. The chain joins TRBV6-2 or TRBV6-3 to TRBJ1-5, with 7 bases identical to TRBD1. Germline V gene lookup returns CDR1 MNHEY and CDR2 SVGEGT. Trimming removed 6 bases from V and 7 bases from J; junction bases left unmatched: 6. There are 13 residues in the CDR3. CDR3 protein: CASSRQGGQPQHF. The DNA of the CDR3 is TGTGCCAGCAGCCGACAGGGCGGGCAGCCCCAGCATTTT.